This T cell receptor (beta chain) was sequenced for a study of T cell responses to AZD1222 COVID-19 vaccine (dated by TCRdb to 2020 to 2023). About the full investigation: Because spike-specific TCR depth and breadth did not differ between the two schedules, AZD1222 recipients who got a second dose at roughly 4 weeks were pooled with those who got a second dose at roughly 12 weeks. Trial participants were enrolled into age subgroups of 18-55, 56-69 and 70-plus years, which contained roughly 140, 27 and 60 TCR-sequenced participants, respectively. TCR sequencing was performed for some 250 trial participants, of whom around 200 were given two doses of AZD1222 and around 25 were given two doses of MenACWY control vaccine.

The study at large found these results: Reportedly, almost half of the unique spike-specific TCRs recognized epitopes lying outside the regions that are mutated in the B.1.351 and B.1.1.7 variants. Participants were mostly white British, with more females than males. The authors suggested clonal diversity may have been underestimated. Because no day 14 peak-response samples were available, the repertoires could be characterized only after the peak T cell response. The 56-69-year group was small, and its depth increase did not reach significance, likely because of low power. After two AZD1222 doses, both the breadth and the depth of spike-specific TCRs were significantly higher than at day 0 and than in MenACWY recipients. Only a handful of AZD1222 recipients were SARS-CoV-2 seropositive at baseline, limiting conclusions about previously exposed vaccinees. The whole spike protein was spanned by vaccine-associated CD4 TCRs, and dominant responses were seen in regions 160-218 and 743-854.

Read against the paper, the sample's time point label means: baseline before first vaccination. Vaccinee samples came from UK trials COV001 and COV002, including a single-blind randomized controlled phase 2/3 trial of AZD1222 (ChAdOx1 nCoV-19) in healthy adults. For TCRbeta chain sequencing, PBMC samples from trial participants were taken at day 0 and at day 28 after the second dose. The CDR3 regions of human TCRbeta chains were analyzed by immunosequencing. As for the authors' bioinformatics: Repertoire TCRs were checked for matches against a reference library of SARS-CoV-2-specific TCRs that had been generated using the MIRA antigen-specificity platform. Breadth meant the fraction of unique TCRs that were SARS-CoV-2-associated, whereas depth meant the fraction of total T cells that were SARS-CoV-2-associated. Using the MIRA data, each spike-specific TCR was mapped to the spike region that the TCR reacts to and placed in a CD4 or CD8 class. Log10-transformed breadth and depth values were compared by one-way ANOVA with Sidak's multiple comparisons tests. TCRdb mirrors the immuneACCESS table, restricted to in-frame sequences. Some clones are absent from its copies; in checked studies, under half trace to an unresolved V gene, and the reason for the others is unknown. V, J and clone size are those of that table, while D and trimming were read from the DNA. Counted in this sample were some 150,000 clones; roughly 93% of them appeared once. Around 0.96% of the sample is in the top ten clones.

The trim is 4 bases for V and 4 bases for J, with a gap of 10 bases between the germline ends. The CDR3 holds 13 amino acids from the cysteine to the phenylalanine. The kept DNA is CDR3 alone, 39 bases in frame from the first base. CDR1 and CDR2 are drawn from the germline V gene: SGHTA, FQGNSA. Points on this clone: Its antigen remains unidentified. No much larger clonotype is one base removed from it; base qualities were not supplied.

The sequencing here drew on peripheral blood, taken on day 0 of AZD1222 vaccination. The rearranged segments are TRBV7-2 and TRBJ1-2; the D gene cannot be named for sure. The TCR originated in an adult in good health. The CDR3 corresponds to CASSSARAYGYTF. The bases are TGTGCCAGCAGCTCCGCTCGGGCCTATGGCTACACCTTC.